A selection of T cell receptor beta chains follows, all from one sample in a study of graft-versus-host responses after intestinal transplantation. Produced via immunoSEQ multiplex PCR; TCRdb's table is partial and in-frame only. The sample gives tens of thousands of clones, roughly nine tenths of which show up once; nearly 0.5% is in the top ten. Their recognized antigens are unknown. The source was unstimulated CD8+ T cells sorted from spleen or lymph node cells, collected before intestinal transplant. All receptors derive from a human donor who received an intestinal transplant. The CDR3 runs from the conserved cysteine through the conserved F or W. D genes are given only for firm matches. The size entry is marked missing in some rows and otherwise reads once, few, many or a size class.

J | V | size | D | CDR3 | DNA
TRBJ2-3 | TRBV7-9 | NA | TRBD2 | CASSNIAGGADTQYF | TGTGCCAGCAGCAACATAGCGGGAGGGGCAGATACGCAGTACTTT
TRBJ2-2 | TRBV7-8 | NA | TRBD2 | CASSLPGLAGAVGELFF | TGTGCCAGCAGCTTACCGGGACTAGCGGGAGCAGTCGGGGAGCTGTTTTTT
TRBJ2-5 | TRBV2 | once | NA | CASSLSGEIQAWETQYF | TGTGCCAGCAGCCTAAGCGGTGAAATCCAGGCCTGGGAGACCCAGTACTTC
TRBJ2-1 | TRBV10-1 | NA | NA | CASSLRGANEQFF | TGCGCCAGCAGTCTTCGGGGGGCCAATGAGCAGTTCTTC
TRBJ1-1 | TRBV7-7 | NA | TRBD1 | CASSQGANTEAFF | TGTGCCAGCAGCCAGGGGGCCAACACTGAAGCTTTCTTT
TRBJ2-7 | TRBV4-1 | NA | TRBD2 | CASSQTSGSINEQYF | TGCGCCAGCAGCCAAACTAGCGGGAGTATCAACGAGCAGTACTTC
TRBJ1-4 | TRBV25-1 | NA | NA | CASSESQMGEKLFF | TGTGCCAGCAGTGAGTCACAGATGGGCGAAAAACTGTTTTTT
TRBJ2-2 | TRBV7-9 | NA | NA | CASSLDREWDTGELFF | TGTGCCAGCAGCTTAGACAGGGAATGGGACACCGGGGAGCTGTTTTTT
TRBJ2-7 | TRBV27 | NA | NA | CASSQGTPTHEQYF | TGTGCCAGCAGTCAGGGTACCCCCACTCACGAGCAGTACTTC
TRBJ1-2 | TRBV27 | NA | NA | CASSQGYGYTF | TGTGCCAGCTCCCAGGGGTATGGCTACACCTTC
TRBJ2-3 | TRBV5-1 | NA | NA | CASSSGQSDFSTDTQYF | TGCGCCAGCAGCTCGGGACAAAGCGATTTCAGCACAGATACGCAGTATTTT
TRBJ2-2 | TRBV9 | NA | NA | CASSVRSLNTGELFF | TGTGCCAGCAGCGTAAGGAGCCTGAACACCGGGGAGCTGTTTTTT
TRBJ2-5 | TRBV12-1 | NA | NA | CASSSPRLAGFQETQYF | TGTGCCAGCAGCTCGCCCAGACTAGCGGGATTCCAAGAGACCCAGTACTTC
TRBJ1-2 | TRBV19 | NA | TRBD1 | CASTPFGQGANYGYTF | TGTGCCAGTACCCCCTTCGGACAGGGAGCTAACTATGGCTACACCTTC
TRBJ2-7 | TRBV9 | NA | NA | CASSLSGGSQYEQYF | TGTGCCAGCAGCCTTTCAGGAGGCTCCCAATACGAGCAGTACTTC
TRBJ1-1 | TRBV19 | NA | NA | CASNAGVNTEAFF | TGTGCCAGTAATGCAGGGGTCAACACTGAAGCTTTCTTT
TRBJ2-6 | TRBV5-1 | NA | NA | CASSLSRQGGSSGANVLTF | TGCGCCAGCAGCTTGTCCCGACAGGGAGGATCGAGTGGGGCCAACGTCCTGACTTTC
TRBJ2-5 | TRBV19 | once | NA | CASSELGAETQYF | TGTGCCAGTAGTGAATTGGGGGCAGAGACCCAGTACTTC
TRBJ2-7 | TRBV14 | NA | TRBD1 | CASSQDKGQGDYEQYF | TGTGCCAGCAGCCAAGATAAGGGACAGGGCGACTACGAGCAGTACTTC
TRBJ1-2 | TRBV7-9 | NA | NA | CASSLGSGPGGGYTF | TGTGCCAGCAGCTTAGGAAGCGGCCCGGGGGGTGGCTACACCTTC
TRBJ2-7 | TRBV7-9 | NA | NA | CASSPAGGSYEQYF | TGTGCCAGCAGCCCAGCGGGCGGCTCCTACGAGCAGTACTTC
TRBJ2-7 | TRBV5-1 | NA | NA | CASSSSEAYEQYF | TGCGCCAGCAGCTCAAGTGAGGCCTACGAGCAGTACTTC
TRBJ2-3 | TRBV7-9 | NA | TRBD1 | CASSWTGGGADTQYF | TGTGCCAGCAGCTGGACAGGTGGTGGGGCAGATACGCAGTATTTT
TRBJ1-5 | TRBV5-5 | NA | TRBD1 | CASSPVAFPTGDGGPQHF | TGTGCCAGCAGCCCCGTAGCCTTTCCTACAGGGGACGGTGGGCCCCAGCATTTT
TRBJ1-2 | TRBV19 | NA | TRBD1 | CASSTDRGVRGYTF | TGTGCCAGTAGTACGGACAGGGGAGTGCGTGGCTACACCTTC
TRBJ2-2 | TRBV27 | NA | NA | CASAISGNTGELFF | TGTGCCAGCGCCATTAGCGGCAACACCGGGGAGCTGTTTTTT
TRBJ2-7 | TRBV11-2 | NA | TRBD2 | CASSSLGGGDSYEQYF | TGTGCCAGCAGCTCGCTTGGCGGGGGGGATTCCTACGAGCAGTACTTC
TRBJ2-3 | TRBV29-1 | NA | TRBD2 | CSVWSGSVTDTQYF | TGCAGTGTTTGGAGCGGGAGTGTCACAGATACGCAGTATTTT
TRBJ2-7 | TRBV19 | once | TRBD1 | CASSIPGTGVYEQYF | TGTGCCAGTAGTATCCCCGGGACAGGGGTGTACGAGCAGTACTTC
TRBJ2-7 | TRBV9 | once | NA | CASSPGQSYEQYF | TGTGCCAGCAGCCCAGGACAATCCTACGAGCAGTACTTC
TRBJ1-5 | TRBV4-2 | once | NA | CASSPRATGNQPQHF | TGTGCCAGCAGCCCTAGGGCCACAGGGAATCAGCCCCAGCATTTT
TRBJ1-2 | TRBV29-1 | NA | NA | CSVEDGYGYTF | TGCAGCGTTGAAGACGGCTATGGCTACACCTTC
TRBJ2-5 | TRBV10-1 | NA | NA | CASSDAGMETQYF | TGCGCCAGCAGTGACGCCGGGATGGAGACCCAGTACTTC
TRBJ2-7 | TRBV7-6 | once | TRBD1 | CASSLDRGSYEQYF | TGTGCCAGCAGCTTAGACAGGGGGTCCTACGAGCAGTACTTC
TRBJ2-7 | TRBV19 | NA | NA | CATSTSYEQYF | TGTGCCACCTCCACCAGCTACGAGCAGTACTTC
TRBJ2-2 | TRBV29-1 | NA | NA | CSVEWLDSNTGELFF | TGCAGCGTTGAGTGGTTGGACAGTAACACCGGGGAGCTGTTTTTT
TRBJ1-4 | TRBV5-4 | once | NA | CASSPTRDNEKLFF | TGTGCCAGCAGCCCAACCCGGGACAACGAAAAACTGTTTTTT
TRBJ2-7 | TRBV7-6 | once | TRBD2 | CASSPSGGTSYEQYF | TGTGCCAGCAGCCCTAGCGGGGGGACCTCCTACGAGCAGTACTTC
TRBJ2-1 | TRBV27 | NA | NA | CASSSIPSSYNEQFF | TGTGCCAGCAGTTCCATTCCCAGCTCCTACAATGAGCAGTTCTTC
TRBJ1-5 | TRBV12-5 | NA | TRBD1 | CASGLEGQGANQPQHF | TGTGCTAGTGGTTTGGAAGGACAGGGTGCAAATCAGCCCCAGCATTTT
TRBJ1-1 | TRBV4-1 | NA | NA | CASSQYFGGNTEAFF | TGCGCCAGCAGCCAATATTTCGGGGGGAACACTGAAGCTTTCTTT
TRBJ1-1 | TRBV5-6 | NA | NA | CASSSLRQTNTEAFF | TGTGCCAGCAGCTCCTTGCGGCAGACGAACACTGAAGCTTTCTTT
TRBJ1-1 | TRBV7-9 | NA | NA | CASSPTGRGTEAFF | TGTGCCAGCAGCCCCACAGGGAGGGGCACTGAAGCTTTCTTT
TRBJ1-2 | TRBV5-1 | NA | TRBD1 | CASSAGTDYGYTF | TGCGCCAGCAGCGCTGGGACAGACTATGGCTACACCTTC
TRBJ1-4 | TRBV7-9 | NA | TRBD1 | CASSLQGDATNEKLFF | TGTGCCAGCAGCTTACAGGGGGATGCAACTAATGAAAAACTGTTTTTT
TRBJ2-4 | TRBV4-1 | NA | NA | CASSQDGGGRNIQYF | TGCGCCAGCAGCCAAGATGGAGGGGGCCGGAACATTCAGTACTTC
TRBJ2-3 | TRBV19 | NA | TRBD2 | CASSTGLAGYTDTQYF | TGTGCCAGTAGTACGGGACTAGCGGGCTACACAGATACGCAGTATTTT
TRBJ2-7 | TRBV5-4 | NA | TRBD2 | CASSLGGRLAGGYEQYF | TGTGCCAGCAGCTTGGGGGGTAGACTAGCGGGAGGCTACGAGCAGTACTTC
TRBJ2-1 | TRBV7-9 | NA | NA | CASSSSGKGVNEQFF | TGTGCCAGCAGCTCTTCGGGTAAAGGTGTGAATGAGCAGTTCTTC
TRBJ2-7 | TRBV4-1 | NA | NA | CASSLRDISYEQYF | TGCGCCAGCAGCCTCCGGGACATCTCCTACGAGCAGTACTTC
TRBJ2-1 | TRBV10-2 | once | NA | CASSNRQYNEQFF | TGCGCCAGCAGCAACCGACAGTACAATGAGCAGTTCTTC
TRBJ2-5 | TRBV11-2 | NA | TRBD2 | CASSSTSAQETQYF | TGTGCCAGCAGCTCCACTAGCGCCCAAGAGACCCAGTACTTC
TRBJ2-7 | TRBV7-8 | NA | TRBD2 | CASSLYAGERVIGHEQYF | TGTGCCAGCAGCTTATACGCGGGAGAGAGGGTAATTGGCCACGAGCAGTACTTC
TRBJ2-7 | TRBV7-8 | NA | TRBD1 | CASSSPGQVGDEQYF | TGTGCCAGCAGCTCCCCGGGACAGGTCGGGGACGAGCAGTACTTC